Presented here are 32 T cell receptor beta chains from one specimen sequenced in a study of T cells after posttransplantation cyclophosphamide. Libraries were prepared by immunoSEQ multiplex PCR; TCRdb keeps only in-frame clonotypes and omits some of them. Of 45,000 to 65,000 clones detected, about 86% appear once; the ten largest clones hold 2.8%. Sequencing was performed on PBMCs. The receptors stem from a man aged 25-40 years with a blood cancer, CMV-positive, and with a related stem cell donor.

The V gene is TRBV6-1, the J gene TRBJ2-7, with TRBD2 matching 13 bases. Germline-derived CDR1 and CDR2 are MNHNS and SASEGT. The ends lost 6 bases at V and 2 bases at J; junction bases unmatched: 4. CDR3 length: 15 amino acids. The CDR3 region is CASSYGTSGTYEQYF. CDR3 DNA sequence: TGTGCCAGCAGCTACGGGACTAGCGGGACCTACGAGCAGTACTTC.

The chain recombines TRBV11-3 with TRBJ2-7; weak D call: TRBD1 (6 bases). The CDR3 loop spans 13 amino acids. V gave up 5 bases and J gave up 2 bases, with 10 bases separating them. Germline V gene lookup returns CDR1 SGHNT and CDR2 YENEEA. In DNA, the CDR3 is TGTGCCAGCAGCCACGGACAGCCCTACGAGCAGTACTTC. Encoded protein: CASSHGQPYEQYF.

This rearrangement joins TRBV9 to TRBJ2-7, with 7 nucleotides matching TRBD1. Trimming removed 2 bases from V and 2 bases from J; junction bases left unmatched: 4. The germline V gene encodes CDR1 SGDLS and CDR2 YYNGEE. This CDR3 is 14 amino acids long. In DNA form, the CDR3 reads TGTGCCAGCAGCGTTGATGACAGGGCCTACGAGCAGTACTTC. Translation gives CASSVDDRAYEQYF.

V gene TRBV30 combines with J gene TRBJ2-5; 8 nucleotides match TRBD2. Trimming cost V 5 bases and J 7 bases; bases outside gene matches: 9. The CDR3 totals 13 residues. Germline CDR1 GTSNPN, CDR2 SVGIG (reference sequence). CDR3 nucleotides: TGTGCCTGGGGGGGGACTAGAATCGGGACCCAGTACTTC. As protein: CAWGGTRIGTQYF.

The rearrangement links TRBV27 to TRBJ1-2; D might be TRBD1 (5 bases). V was shortened by 5 bases and J by 5 bases, with 21 bases between the two germline ends. The V gene's germline CDR1 is MNHEY and CDR2 SMNVEV (reference sequence). This CDR3 comprises 16 residues. CDR3 bases: TGTGCCAGCAGTCGCTACTCAGGGAACCTCCTATATGGCTACACCTTC. Amino acid sequence: CASSRYSGNLLYGYTF.

The CDR3 DNA follows: TGTGCCAGCAGTGCCGTTCTAGCGGGAGACGAGCAGTACTTC. Translation gives CASSAVLAGDEQYF. This chain connects TRBV6-7 to TRBJ2-7; 10 bases agree with TRBD2. TRBV6-7 is reported as an ORF; its role is uncertain. V was pared by 5 bases and J by 5 bases, with 6 bases of the junction left unmatched. The CDR3 totals 14 residues.

The chain uses TRBV9 and TRBJ1-1; possibly TRBD1 for D (5 bases). Germline V gene data show CDR1 as SGDLS and CDR2 as YYNGEE. The CDR3 sequence is 14 residues long. Trimming removed 3 bases at V and 1 base at J, with 10 bases between. The CDR3 region is CASSGGGSNTEAFF. Written as DNA, the CDR3 is TGTGCCAGCAGCGGGGGGGGTTCGAACACTGAAGCTTTCTTT.

The chain couples TRBV7-9 to TRBJ2-7, with D maybe TRBD2 (6 bases). Germline V gene lookup returns CDR1 SEHNR and CDR2 FQNEAQ (reference sequence). V was shortened by 6 bases and J by 11 bases, with 23 bases between the two germline ends. This CDR3 comprises 14 residues. The CDR3, as DNA: TGTGCCAGCAGATCACCGGGACTCCAGTCCGGGGAGTACTTC. Encoded protein: CASRSPGLQSGEYF.

In this sample, this clone turned up a few times. This chain uses TRBV11-3 with TRBJ2-7, with 13 bases identical to TRBD2. The germline CDR1 and CDR2 sequences are SGHNT and YENEEA. This CDR3 region has 16 residues. The ends lost 5 bases at V and 4 bases at J; junction bases unmatched: 8. As DNA, the CDR3 is TGTGCCAGCAGCCCCGGGACTAGCGGGGATATATACGAGCAGTACTTC. It encodes CASSPGTSGDIYEQYF.

The chain recombines TRBV18 with TRBJ2-2; the D gene is possibly TRBD1 (5 bases). Trimming took 3 bases from V and 7 from J, leaving 9 bases between them. The CDR3 length is 13 residues. Germline V lookup: CDR1 KGHSH, CDR2 LQKENI. The CDR3 region has the DNA TGTGCCAGCTCACCGGACACTGGCGGGGAGCTGTTTTTT. Translated: CASSPDTGGELFF.

V is TRBV7-3 and J is TRBJ2-3; possible D gene TRBD2, 6 bases. CDR3 length: 16 amino acids. In germline, CDR1 is SGHTA, CDR2 FQGTGA. The germline V and J ends were trimmed by 2 bases and 0 bases, with 12 bases remaining between them. Here the CDR3 DNA reads TGTGCCAGCAGCTTATTCGGGAGCGCTAGCACAGATACGCAGTATTTT. Translation gives CASSLFGSASTDTQYF.

J is TRBJ2-7 and V is TRBV6-1; maybe TRBD2 (6 bases). Germline values: CDR1 MNHNS, CDR2 SASEGT. The CDR3 length is 15 residues. Trimming stripped 7 bases from V and 6 bases from J, with 22 bases between. CDR3 in amino acids: CASNIGGASRLEQYF. In DNA form, the CDR3 reads TGTGCCAGCAACATAGGCGGGGCTTCGAGGCTCGAGCAGTACTTC.

This clone has just one count. The chain recombines TRBV15 with TRBJ1-2, with D possibly TRBD1 on 6 matching bases. The CDR3 is 17 amino acids. Trimming removed 0 bases at V and 4 bases at J, with 18 bases between. Germline CDR1 is LNHNV and CDR2 is YYDKDF (reference sequence). The CDR3 here is CATSRDRRGWDGYGYTF. In nucleotides, the CDR3 is TGTGCCACCAGCAGAGATCGCAGGGGTTGGGACGGCTATGGCTACACCTTC.

The J gene is TRBJ2-6, the V gene TRBV27, with D uncertain. Germline V gene lookup returns CDR1 MNHEY and CDR2 SMNVEV (reference sequence). V lost 2 bases and J 1 base, leaving 6 bases between the germline ends. The length of the CDR3 is 15 residues. CDR3 loop: CASSLITSGANVLTF. In nucleotides, the CDR3 is TGTGCCAGCAGTTTAATAACTTCTGGGGCCAACGTCCTGACTTTC. Full variable domain (outside the CDR3, taken from reference TRBV27 and TRBJ2-6): EAQVTQNPRYLITVTGKKLTVTCSQNMNHEYMSWYRQDPGLGLRQIYYSMNVEVTDKGDVPEGYKVSRKEKRNFPLILESPSPNQTSLYFCASSLITSGANVLTFGAGSRLTVL.

The V and J genes are TRBV18 and TRBJ2-1; 16 bases line up with TRBD2. The CDR3 is 17 amino acids. The germline CDR1 and CDR2 sequences are KGHSH and LQKENI. V lost 2 bases to trimming and J lost 7 bases; unmatched junction nucleotides: 5. This CDR3 is CASSPTGLAGGTNEQFF. The CDR3 DNA reads as TGTGCCAGCTCACCAACGGGACTAGCGGGAGGGACGAATGAGCAGTTCTTC.

Points on this clone: A junction boundary mismatches the germline segment, possibly from a read error. The rearrangement uses TRBV7-7 and TRBJ1-4; 10 bases match TRBD1. The CDR3 length is 14 residues. Germline CDR1 SSHAT, CDR2 FNYEAQ (reference sequence). Written as DNA, the CDR3 is TGTGCTAGCAGCCCCTCGGACAGGGGGGAAAAACTGTTTTTT. Translated: CASSPSDRGEKLFF.

The V and J genes are TRBV7-6 and TRBJ2-3; 10 bases align to TRBD2. The V gene's germline CDR1 is SGHVS and CDR2 FNYEAQ. This CDR3 has 19 residues. The trim removed 1 base at V and 4 bases at J, leaving 14 bases unmatched. Written as DNA, the CDR3 is TGTGCCAGCAGCTTAGGTCATCCCGATCTAGCGGGAGCTGCAGATACGCAGTATTTT. This codes for CASSLGHPDLAGAADTQYF.

The rearrangement uses TRBV23-1 and TRBJ1-5, with TRBD1 matching 11 bases. TRBV23-1 is known as an ORF, though its function is uncertain. The J segment lost 5 bases and the V segment lost 1 base, leaving 13 bases of the junction unmatched. The CDR3 runs to 19 residues. CDR3 region: CASSQYGRGQGVKDQPQHF. The CDR3 coding sequence is TGCGCCAGCAGTCAATATGGGCGGGGACAGGGGGTGAAGGATCAGCCCCAGCATTTT.

The V gene is TRBV7-3, the J gene TRBJ1-1; a possible D gene is TRBD1 (6 bases). V was shortened by 5 bases and J by 6 bases, with 22 bases between the two germline ends. The CDR3 runs 16 residues. Germline-derived CDR1 and CDR2 are SGHTA and FQGTGA. CDR3 region: CASSPRGGATGSEAFF. The CDR3 DNA follows: TGTGCCAGCAGCCCTCGGGGGGGGGCGACAGGTTCTGAAGCTTTCTTT.

The count of this clone is one. The chain has TRBV4-2 and TRBJ2-1; D is perhaps TRBD2 (6 bases). V dropped 8 bases and J dropped 8 bases, with 19 bases sitting between them. This CDR3 has 14 amino acids. Germline CDR1 reads LGHNA; CDR2 reads YNFKEQ. The CDR3 spells CASGGWTNGDEQFF. The DNA of the CDR3 is TGTGCCAGCGGGGGATGGACTAATGGCGATGAGCAGTTCTTC.

The rearrangement uses TRBV7-2 and TRBJ1-2; a weak D match, TRBD1 (5 bases). Germline V CDR1 and CDR2: SGHTA, FQGNSA. The CDR3 length is 14 residues. The V end was cut by 5 bases, the J end by 0 bases, with 10 bases between. The CDR3 reads CASSPGLSNYGYTF. CDR3 in DNA: TGTGCCAGCAGCCCGGGACTTTCTAACTATGGCTACACCTTC.

This rearrangement joins TRBV5-1 to TRBJ2-5; 7 bases align to TRBD2. Looked up from germline, CDR1 is SGHRS and CDR2 is YFSETQ. The trim removed 4 bases at V and 5 bases at J, leaving 8 bases unmatched. CDR3 length equals 14 residues. The CDR3 DNA follows: TGCGCCAGCAGCGGGGGGGGTCCGCGCGAGACCCAGTACTTC. This codes for CASSGGGPRETQYF.

The chain couples TRBV4-3 to TRBJ2-1; D perhaps matches TRBD2 (6 bases). Germline assignment: CDR1 LGHNA and CDR2 YSLEER. Trimming cost V 0 bases and J 3 bases, with 12 bases left between them. CDR3 size: 16 residues. The CDR3 sequence: CASSQDPGANYNEQFF. CDR3 coding DNA: TGCGCCAGCAGCCAAGACCCGGGAGCTAACTACAATGAGCAGTTCTTC.

This chain joins TRBV5-1 and TRBJ2-1; TRBD1 matches at 12 bases. V lost 2 bases and J lost 7; bases outside the gene matches: 10. Germline loops: CDR1 SGHRS, CDR2 YFSETQ. This CDR3 contains 17 residues. CDR3 nucleotide sequence: TGCGCCAGCAGCTTTACCGGGACAGGGGGCCAAGGTAATGAGCAGTTCTTC. Translated: CASSFTGTGGQGNEQFF.

This chain links TRBV2 with TRBJ2-1, with 12 bases that match TRBD2. Unmatched junction bases numbered 8, after V lost 5 bases and J lost 6 bases. Germline loops: CDR1 SNHLY, CDR2 FYNNEI. The CDR3 has 16 amino acids. The CDR3 sequence: CASSPKTSGSPNEQFF. In DNA form, the CDR3 reads TGTGCCAGCAGTCCCAAGACTAGCGGGAGCCCCAATGAGCAGTTCTTC.

The chain links TRBV13 to TRBJ2-1; no firm D call. V lost 1 base and J lost 10, with 5 bases in between. The CDR3 sequence is 11 residues long. Looked up from germline, CDR1 is PRHDT and CDR2 is FYEKMQ (reference sequence). CDR3: CASSLVREQFF. The CDR3 nucleotides are TGTGCCAGCAGCTTAGTTAGAGAGCAGTTCTTC.

CDR3 DNA: TGTGCCAGCCTTACAGGGTACCTGAACACCGGGGAGCTGTTTTTT. It yields the protein CASLTGYLNTGELFF. The chain combines TRBV2 with TRBJ2-2; possible D gene TRBD1, 6 bases. Germline values: CDR1 SNHLY, CDR2 FYNNEI. The CDR3 has 15 residues. The ends were cut back, 8 bases at V and 1 base at J, with 14 bases in the middle.

V usage is TRBV4-3 and J usage is TRBJ2-6; possible D gene TRBD1, 5 bases. Germline V gene data show CDR1 as LGHNA and CDR2 as YSLEER. Trimming left V 0 bases short and J 0 bases short, with 9 bases between. The CDR3 loop spans 17 amino acids. The CDR3 here is CASSQEQANSGANVLTF. CDR3 bases: TGCGCCAGCAGCCAAGAACAGGCCAACTCTGGGGCCAACGTCCTGACTTTC.

This chain links TRBV19 with TRBJ1-5; tentatively, D is TRBD1 (6 bases). The germline V gene has CDR1 LNHDA and CDR2 SQIVND (reference sequence). Trimming removed 3 bases from V and 2 bases from J, with 14 bases in between. CDR3 size: 16 residues. The CDR3 region has the DNA TGTGCCAGTAGTATCGCGGGGGCGAGCGGCAATCAGCCCCAGCATTTT. Protein product: CASSIAGASGNQPQHF. Looking up the rest from reference TRBV19 and TRBJ1-5 gives the full variable domain: DGGITQSPKYLFRKEGQNVTLSCEQNLNHDAMYWYRQDPGQGLRLIYYSQIVNDFQKGDIAEGYSVSREKKESFPLTVTSAQKNPTAFYLCASSIAGASGNQPQHFGDGTRLSIL.

The J gene is TRBJ1-1, the V gene TRBV5-8; 9 bases agree with TRBD1. This CDR3 has 16 residues. The germline gives CDR1 SGHTS, CDR2 YDEGEE. J gave up 1 base and V 3 bases, and 7 bases lay outside the gene matches. The CDR3 bases are TGTGCCAGCAGCTACCGGGACAGGGTAAAGAACACTGAAGCTTTCTTT. Translation: CASSYRDRVKNTEAFF.

J is TRBJ2-7 and V is TRBV7-9; 11 bases agree with TRBD2. This CDR3 is built from 14 residues. Losses at the gene ends were 5 bases for V and 2 bases for J; bases not matched to a gene: 2. CDR1 and CDR2 from the germline V gene are SEHNR and FQNEAQ (reference sequence). CDR3 DNA sequence: TGTGCCAGCAGCCCTAGCGGGAGGCCCTACGAGCAGTACTTC. Its translation: CASSPSGRPYEQYF.

The genes are TRBV7-2 and TRBJ2-1; tentatively, D is TRBD2 (6 bases). Trimming cost V 3 bases and J 7 bases, with 10 bases left between them. Germline values: CDR1 SGHTA, CDR2 FQGNSA. There are 13 residues in the CDR3. The CDR3, as DNA: TGTGCCAGCAGCTTTGGGGGGAAGAATGAGCAGTTCTTC. This encodes CASSFGGKNEQFF.